This T cell receptor (beta chain) was captured in a study of OX40 agonist ivuxolimab in advanced cancers. Study-level information: The drug used for patients, ivuxolimab, was an agonistic anti-OX40 (CD134) antibody. Findings and caveats of the study: Partial responders dosed at 0.1-3.0 mg/kg displayed clonal expansion ranking among the lowest. Blood T cells, both CD4+ and CD8+, expanded clonally by week 6 at 0.1 to 3.0 mg/kg.

The ends were cut back, 6 bases at V and 5 bases at J, with 10 bases in the middle. Germline CDR1 and CDR2: KGHSH and LQKENI. The CDR3 sequence is 12 residues long. The table came from immunoSEQ multiplex PCR; TCRdb's copy has only in-frame clones and leaves some out. The table lists 60,000 to 85,000 clones, about nine tenths of them singletons. As regards this clone: Its antigen is as yet unknown.

V is TRBV18 and J is TRBJ1-2; a weak D match, TRBD1 (6 bases). Sample: CD4+ or CD8+ T cells sorted from blood, taken in a trial of the OX40 agonist ivuxolimab. The TCR comes from an adult with an advanced solid tumor such as melanoma, head and neck, liver or kidney cancer. This CDR3 is CASSRQEYGYTF. CDR3 nucleotides: TGTGCCAGCTCTCGACAGGAGTATGGCTACACCTTC.